The 22 T cell receptor beta chains reported below all come from one sample, sequenced in a study of spatial heterogeneity in lung cancer. MiXCR, run by TCRdb on the 5' RACE reads, gives a single entry per CDR3 protein. Seen here are roughly 16,000 distinct CDR3 sequences, 5.5% to 7% observed once, and the top ten hold around 25%. This sample's time point: blood at routine non-recurrence follow-up after resection. The sample was PBMCs, taken at follow-up. Receptor source: a male donor with early-stage non-small cell lung cancer.

This clonotype has ten or more counts. The rearrangement links TRBV20-1 to TRBJ2-7, with D perhaps TRBD1 (6 bases). CDR3 length equals 14 residues. V lost 6 bases, J lost 2 bases, and 17 bases lay in between. The germline V gene has CDR1 DFQATT and CDR2 SNEGSKA (reference sequence). CDR3 sequence (DNA): TGCAGTGCAGATCGACGGGACACAGCCTACGAGCAGTACTTC. Translation gives CSADRRDTAYEQYF.

This clonotype was recorded at least ten times. This chain links TRBV11-3 with TRBJ2-1; TRBD2 aligns across 10 bases. The length of the CDR3 is 16 residues. With 4 bases clipped from V and 7 bases from J, the junction kept 10 bases outside the gene matches. Germline V gene data show CDR1 as SGHNT and CDR2 as YENEEA. The CDR3 DNA reads TGTGCCAGCAGCTCGATAGCGGGAGGAGGAAGTAATGAGCAGTTCTTC. Translated, it gives CASSSIAGGGSNEQFF.

This clonotype has ten or more counts. This chain joins TRBV5-5 and TRBJ2-4; D call uncertain. From germline, CDR1 is SGHKS and CDR2 YYEKEE (reference sequence). The CDR3 spans 14 residues. Trimming took off 3 bases at V and 1 base at J, with 8 bases between the two ends. The CDR3 region is CASSWAGAKNIQYF. The CDR3, as DNA: TGTGCCAGCAGCTGGGCTGGGGCCAAAAACATTCAGTACTTC.

This clonotype occurred many times. J is TRBJ2-3 and V is TRBV5-1, with D unclear. From germline, CDR1 is SGHRS and CDR2 YFSETQ. The CDR3 runs to 16 residues. V was shortened by 0 bases and J by 1 base, with 12 bases between the two germline ends. CDR3 amino acids: CASSLASRARTDTQYF. The CDR3 nucleotides are TGCGCCAGCAGCTTGGCCTCACGGGCCCGCACAGATACGCAGTATTTT.

At least ten counts were recorded for this clonotype. The rearrangement joins TRBV9 to TRBJ1-4, with D perhaps matching TRBD1 (5 bases). The CDR3 is made up of 15 amino acids. In germline, CDR1 is SGDLS, CDR2 YYNGEE. Trimming took 3 bases from V and 0 from J, leaving 9 bases between them. CDR3 nucleotides: TGTGCCAGCAGCGGGGACGTGACAACTAATGAAAAACTGTTTTTT. Translation: CASSGDVTTNEKLFF.

This clonotype was found a few times. This rearrangement joins TRBV6-4 to TRBJ1-5; possible D gene TRBD1, 6 bases. Germline loops: CDR1 MRHNA, CDR2 SNTAGT. Trimming stripped 5 bases from V and 3 bases from J, with 11 bases between. The CDR3 extends over 14 amino acids. The CDR3: CASSSDRFNQPQHF. The CDR3 nucleotides read TGTGCCAGCAGTTCTGACAGGTTCAATCAGCCCCAGCATTTT.

This clonotype was found many times. The V gene is TRBV18, the J gene TRBJ2-7; D might be TRBD1 or TRBD2, each matching 6 bases. This CDR3 is built from 14 residues. The germline CDR1 and CDR2 sequences are KGHSH and LQKENI. Between the trimmed V and J ends, which lost 3 bases and 0 bases, there was a span of 9 bases. The CDR3 here is CASSPRGDSYEQYF. As DNA, the CDR3 is TGTGCCAGCTCACCTAGGGGGGACTCCTACGAGCAGTACTTC.

The table lists this clonotype with many counts. This sequence joins TRBV5-1 and TRBJ2-5, with D tentatively TRBD2 (5 bases). The CDR3 length is 13 residues. The germline CDR1 and CDR2 sequences are SGHRS and YFSETQ. V lost 4 bases and J 5 bases, leaving 12 bases between the germline ends. The CDR3 reads CASSSARAETQYF. CDR3 nucleotides: TGCGCCAGCAGCAGCGCGAGGGCGGAGACCCAGTACTTC.

This clonotype was seen many times. The V call is TRBV7-2, the J call TRBJ2-2; D is possibly TRBD2 (5 bases). The CDR3 has 16 residues. Germline-derived CDR1 and CDR2 are SGHTA and FQGNSA. V lost 1 base to trimming and J lost 7 bases, with 16 bases between them. CDR3 in amino acids: CASSLVETAAGGELFF. The CDR3 nucleotides read TGTGCCAGCAGCTTAGTTGAGACGGCGGCGGGCGGGGAGCTGTTTTTT.

The rearrangement joins TRBV7-2 to TRBJ2-1; 7 bases line up with TRBD1. After removal of 5 bases from V and 9 bases from J, the junction contained 10 bases not matched to a gene. From germline, CDR1 is SGHTA and CDR2 FQGNSA. CDR3 length: 14 residues. The DNA for the CDR3 is TGTGCCAGCAGCCCCGGCAGGGGGTTGGGTGAGCAGTTCTTC. It encodes CASSPGRGLGEQFF.

This clonotype was recorded at least ten times. The V gene is TRBV6-2 or TRBV6-3, the J gene TRBJ2-7; 7 nucleotides agree with TRBD2. Per germline, CDR1 MNHEY and CDR2 SVGEGT. CDR3 length: 12 amino acids. V lost 6 bases, J lost 2 bases, and 1 base stayed unmatched. The CDR3 is CASRSGAYEQYF. In nucleotides, the CDR3 is TGTGCCAGCAGGAGCGGGGCCTACGAGCAGTACTTC.

This clonotype has a count of ten or more. The V call is TRBV20-1, the J call TRBJ2-3; TRBD2 matches at 7 bases. After removal of 2 bases from V and 4 bases from J, the junction contained 0 bases not matched to a gene. Germline V CDR1 and CDR2: DFQATT, SNEGSKA (reference sequence). There are 12 residues in the CDR3. The CDR3 DNA sequence: TGCAGTGCTAGACGGGGGGCAGATACGCAGTATTTT. It codes for CSARRGADTQYF.

This clonotype appeared many times. The chain has TRBV5-1 and TRBJ2-3; no clear D gene. The CDR3 spans 15 residues. CDR1 is SGHRS, CDR2 YFSETQ, per germline. Trimming removed 1 base at V and 1 base at J, with 10 bases between. The CDR3 reads CASSLRPGGTDTQYF. CDR3 nucleotides: TGCGCCAGCAGCTTGAGACCAGGCGGCACAGATACGCAGTATTTT.

The chain is built from TRBV15 and TRBJ2-3; 7 nucleotides match TRBD2. Germline-derived CDR1 and CDR2 are LNHNV and YYDKDF (reference sequence). V gave up 0 bases and J gave up 3 bases; unmatched junction bases: 6. The CDR3 is 16 amino acids. The CDR3, as DNA: TGTGCCACCAGCAGAGATAGGCGGGAGTTAACAGATACGCAGTATTTT. This sequence encodes CATSRDRRELTDTQYF.

J is TRBJ2-7 and V is TRBV6-1; 11 nucleotides align to TRBD1. The CDR3 loop spans 14 amino acids. Germline V gene data show CDR1 as MNHNS and CDR2 as SASEGT. J was trimmed by 5 bases and V by 5 bases; bases with no gene match: 5. CDR3 in amino acids: CASSYRDRGNEQYF. The DNA of the CDR3 is TGTGCCAGCAGTTACCGGGACAGGGGGAACGAGCAGTACTTC.

This clonotype has more than one count but fewer than ten. The chain combines TRBV20-1 with TRBJ2-5; 11 bases line up with TRBD2. V lost 5 bases, J lost 13 bases, and 12 bases stayed unmatched. This CDR3 comprises 13 residues. From germline, CDR1 is DFQATT and CDR2 SNEGSKA (reference sequence). The CDR3 region has the DNA TGCAGTGCTCCTGATAGCGGGAGGGCCCGGGCGTACTTC. Translated: CSAPDSGRARAYF.

The sample holds many counts of this clonotype. This rearrangement joins TRBV6-2 or TRBV6-3 to TRBJ1-6; D unclear. The CDR3 consists of 17 residues. CDR1 is MNHEY and CDR2 is SVGEGT in the germline V gene. The V end lost 5 bases, the J end lost 0 bases, and 14 bases lay between the germline ends. This CDR3 reads CASSRRPSSSYNSPLHF. CDR3 sequence (DNA): TGTGCCAGCAGTCGAAGACCCTCGAGCTCCTATAATTCACCCCTCCACTTT.

This clonotype was detected many times. The genes are TRBV13 and TRBJ2-2; TRBD1 aligns across 8 bases. Germline lookup yields CDR1 PRHDT and CDR2 FYEKMQ (reference sequence). This CDR3 is built from 18 residues. Unmatched junction bases numbered 8, after V lost 0 bases and J lost 2 bases. The CDR3 bases are TGTGCCAGCAGCTTAGGCGGAGGACAGGGTTTCAACACCGGGGAGCTGTTTTTT. Its protein product is CASSLGGGQGFNTGELFF.

There are many counts of this clonotype. This chain links TRBV20-1 with TRBJ2-7; 9 positions match TRBD2. Germline loops: CDR1 DFQATT, CDR2 SNEGSKA (reference sequence). After removal of 5 bases from V and 4 bases from J, the junction contained 12 bases not matched to a gene. This CDR3 is built from 15 residues. The CDR3 is CSAHPGNSGSYEQYF. CDR3 in DNA: TGCAGTGCTCACCCCGGGAATAGCGGGAGTTACGAGCAGTACTTC.

This clonotype was found many times. As DNA, the CDR3 is TGTGCAGCACGAAGGGCCAGATCGTCAACAGATACGCAGTATTTT. Amino acid sequence: CAARRARSSTDTQYF. This rearrangement joins TRBV2 to TRBJ2-3, with D hard to call. Germline lookup yields CDR1 SNHLY and CDR2 FYNNEI. The CDR3 has 15 amino acids.

The V gene is TRBV5-6, the J gene TRBJ1-1; TRBD1 is a possible D gene (5 bases). CDR3 length equals 13 residues. The ends were cut back, 4 bases at V and 2 bases at J, with 9 bases in the middle. Germline CDR1 and CDR2: SGHDT and YYEEEE. In DNA, the CDR3 is TGTGCCAGCAGCCGGGACGGTAACACTGAAGCTTTCTTT. Encoded protein: CASSRDGNTEAFF.

To note about this clonotype: Without the conserved terminal phenylalanine or tryptophan, this CDR3 likely stems from a read error. The CDR3 nucleotides read TGCAGCCTTGTAGCGACCGACACTGAAGCTTTCTAT. This translates into CSLVATDTEAFY. The chain recombines TRBV29-1 with TRBJ1-1, with unresolved D. Looked up from germline, CDR1 is SQVTM and CDR2 is ANQGSEA. The CDR3 spans 12 residues. V was cut by 8 bases and J by 3 bases, with 13 bases left in between.